The rows below give T cell receptor beta chains drawn from one sample of a study of blood T cell repertoires in COVID-19. Method: immunoSEQ multiplex PCR; TCRdb's copy keeps in-frame clones and lacks some. The sample carries about 260,000 clones, 65% to 90% recorded once. The specimen sequenced was peripheral blood. These receptors were taken from a man between 25 and 39 years old with active or convalescent COVID-19. The conserved cysteine and the conserved F or W are not part of the CDR3 here. The D gene is left open where the match is weak. Only part of the rows carry a size: once, few, many, or a class if the clone is expanded.

d_call | j_call | clone_size | v_call | cdr3_aa
TRBD1 | TRBJ1-1 | NA | TRBV5-1 | ASSPTGNYEAF
NA | TRBJ2-7 | NA | TRBV27 | ASSSHLPRLVTRLEQY
NA | TRBJ1-2 | NA | TRBV11-2 | ASSLVPDGVDGYT
TRBD1 | TRBJ2-1 | NA | TRBV5-4 | ASSLDRGQNEQF
NA | TRBJ1-1 | NA | TRBV14 | ASSRAGNTEAF
NA | TRBJ1-1 | NA | TRBV29-1 | SVPSRGGSTTEAF
TRBD1 | TRBJ1-2 | NA | TRBV5-6 | ASSLMWETGDPYGYT
TRBD1 | TRBJ1-4 | NA | TRBV9 | ASSAERTGNNEKLF
NA | TRBJ2-1 | NA | TRBV15 | ATSRALDEQF
TRBD1 | TRBJ2-5 | NA | TRBV6-5 | ASRSQGAGETQY
TRBD1 | TRBJ1-2 | once | TRBV5-6 | ASSLGYTGTGIYGYT
TRBD1 | TRBJ2-2 | NA | TRBV10-1 | ASRAGTGNAGELF
NA | TRBJ1-2 | NA | TRBV9 | ASSVSDILGGYT
NA | TRBJ2-7 | NA | TRBV25-1 | ASSGVSEQY
NA | TRBJ1-2 | NA | TRBV6-5 | ASEVGNNYGYT
NA | TRBJ1-3 | NA | TRBV5-4 | ASSLTGFGNTIY
TRBD1 | TRBJ2-3 | NA | TRBV5-6 | ASSLRDSASTDTQY
NA | TRBJ2-5 | NA | TRBV7-9 | ASSYWDFQETQY
TRBD2 | TRBJ2-1 | NA | TRBV7-2 | ASTPSGGAFGEQF
NA | TRBJ1-1 | NA | TRBV18 | ARQNTEAF
TRBD2 | TRBJ2-7 | NA | TRBV7-9 | ASSFYALATEQY
NA | TRBJ1-1 | NA | TRBV5-6 | ASSLFRGTEAF
NA | TRBJ2-6 | NA | TRBV11-2 | ASSLGRGTLRGANVLT
TRBD2 | TRBJ2-5 | NA | TRBV29-1 | SVAPLGLAGGQETQY
TRBD2 | TRBJ2-3 | NA | TRBV28 | ASSYSGAGGMGDTQY
NA | TRBJ2-1 | NA | TRBV10-1 | ASPQRLNYNEQF
NA | TRBJ1-1 | NA | TRBV25-1 | ASSAGGEDTEAF
NA | TRBJ2-3 | NA | TRBV5-6 | ASSNSPGPVGSNTQY
TRBD1 | TRBJ1-6 | NA | TRBV10-3 | AISSALTGERSPLH